The sequence of this T cell receptor (beta chain) was determined in a study of beta chain features in type 1 diabetes. Study-wide results and caveats: For TCRB rearrangement, an influence of HLA type remained unresolved here.

On this clone itself: Its antigen is not known.

Losses at the gene ends were 0 bases for V and 1 base for J; bases not matched to a gene: 1. Germline V lookup: CDR1 SGDLS, CDR2 YYNGEE. The CDR3 contains 15 residues. Sequencing targeted expressed TCRB transcripts, as all isolated RNA had been reverse transcribed. The table came from immunoSEQ multiplex PCR; TCRdb's copy has only in-frame clones and leaves some out. The data show 360,000 or so clones, 20% seen once. Sequencing used naive CD4+ T cells from blood. This chain links TRBV9 with TRBJ1-1, with 9 bases that match TRBD1. The sequence came from a woman under 30 in good health. CDR3 nucleotides: TGTGCCAGCAGCGTAGGGGACAGGGCGAACACTGAAGCTTTCTTT. Translating it yields CASSVGDRANTEAFF.